The 28 T cell receptor beta chains given below trace back to one sample, sequenced in a study of blood T cell repertoires in COVID-19. Profiled with immunoSEQ multiplex PCR; TCRdb holds only in-frame clones, not every one. The table has around 400,000 clones, around 87% seen once. Sequenced sample: peripheral blood. The receptors here all came from a woman aged 55-69 years with COVID-19, enrolled during active disease.

Details on this clone: This may be a read error: a much more frequent sequence differs by one nucleotide. This chain connects TRBV6-5 to TRBJ1-2, with D tentatively TRBD1 (6 bases). V was trimmed by 6 bases and J by 0 bases, leaving 8 bases between them. Germline V gene data show CDR1 as MNHEY and CDR2 as SVGAGI. The CDR3 is 13 amino acids. CDR3 DNA: TGTGCCAGCAGATGGACAGCTAACTATGGCTACACCTTC. Its translation is CASRWTANYGYTF.

The V call is TRBV5-4, the J call TRBJ2-5, with a possible D match to TRBD2 (7 bases). Germline V lookup: CDR1 SGHNT, CDR2 YYREEE (reference sequence). The CDR3 is made up of 14 amino acids. Trimming removed 5 bases from V and 4 bases from J, with 15 bases in between. In DNA, the CDR3 is TGTGCCAGCAGTTTCGCCGGGGGGCGAGAGACCCAGTACTTC. It translates to CASSFAGGRETQYF.

The rearrangement joins TRBV4-2 to TRBJ2-7, with 12 nucleotides matching TRBD2. The CDR3 has 17 amino acids. The J segment lost 2 bases and the V segment lost 1 base, leaving 6 bases of the junction unmatched. Looked up from germline, CDR1 is LGHNA and CDR2 is YNFKEQ. This CDR3 is CASSQGTSGGFTYEQYF. CDR3 in DNA: TGTGCCAGCAGCCAAGGAACTAGCGGGGGGTTTACCTACGAGCAGTACTTC.

Note on this clone: Sequence at one end of the junction differs from germline and may be a read error. In DNA, the CDR3 is TGTGCCATCAGTCCAGGGGACTATGGCTACACCTTC. This codes for CAISPGDYGYTF. The chain links TRBV28 to TRBJ1-2, with D maybe TRBD1 (6 bases). From germline, CDR1 is MDHEN and CDR2 SYDVKM. This CDR3 is built from 12 residues.

This rearrangement joins TRBV18 to TRBJ2-1, with D hard to call. V was shortened by 2 bases and J by 6 bases, with 5 bases between the two germline ends. Germline values: CDR1 KGHSH, CDR2 LQKENI. There are 12 residues in the CDR3. DNA for the CDR3: TGTGCCAGCTCACCAACTTTCAATGAGCAGTTCTTC. As protein: CASSPTFNEQFF.

The genes are TRBV27 and TRBJ2-7, with D perhaps TRBD2 (5 bases). CDR3 length: 14 residues. CDR1 is MNHEY, CDR2 SMNVEV, per germline (reference sequence). V was pared by 2 bases and J by 0 bases, with 8 bases between. The CDR3 is CASSLAGASYEQYF. The CDR3 DNA is TGTGCCAGCAGTTTAGCGGGCGCCTCCTACGAGCAGTACTTC.

The V and J genes are TRBV5-1 and TRBJ1-4; 7 bases map to TRBD1. The CDR3 runs 15 residues. Germline V gives CDR1 SGHRS, CDR2 YFSETQ. With V trimmed by 4 bases and J by 0 bases, 3 bases remained unmatched. The CDR3 reads CASSPGQPTNEKLFF. CDR3 coding DNA: TGCGCCAGCAGCCCGGGACAGCCAACTAATGAAAAACTGTTTTTT.

This sequence joins TRBV19 and TRBJ2-3; 10 positions agree with TRBD2. The germline gives CDR1 LNHDA, CDR2 SQIVND (reference sequence). V shed 6 bases and J 2 bases; nucleotides not matched to a gene: 5. The CDR3 covers 15 residues. The CDR3: CASRLAGDLTDTQYF. The CDR3 DNA follows: TGTGCCAGTAGGCTAGCGGGGGACCTCACAGATACGCAGTATTTT.

Written as DNA, the CDR3 is TGTGCCAGTAGTACCCGGGGTACCGGTAGGCAGAATGAGCAGTTCTTC. Its translation: CASSTRGTGRQNEQFF. The chain couples TRBV19 to TRBJ2-1, with D possibly TRBD2 on 5 matching bases. The V gene lost 4 bases and the J gene lost 7 bases, with 20 bases spanning the gap. Germline values: CDR1 LNHDA, CDR2 SQIVND (reference sequence). The CDR3 length is 16 residues.

J is TRBJ2-2 and V is TRBV19; D is possibly TRBD1 (6 bases). Germline assignment: CDR1 LNHDA and CDR2 SQIVND (reference sequence). Trimming took 5 bases from V and 0 from J, leaving 10 bases between them. The CDR3 is 15 residues long. CDR3: CASSAGAANTGELFF. The CDR3 DNA reads TGTGCCAGTAGTGCAGGGGCTGCGAACACCGGGGAGCTGTTTTTT.

The chain carries TRBV29-1 and TRBJ1-2; 12 bases map to TRBD1. J lost 5 bases, V lost 7 bases, and 5 bases had no gene match. The CDR3 sequence is 13 residues long. Germline values: CDR1 SQVTM, CDR2 ANQGSEA. For the CDR3, the DNA is TGCAGCGCTATGGGACAGGGGGCGTATGGCTACACCTTC. Translation gives CSAMGQGAYGYTF.

This sequence joins TRBV7-6 and TRBJ2-7; perhaps TRBD2 as D (7 bases). Trimming stripped 5 bases from V and 0 bases from J, with 14 bases between. Germline V gene data show CDR1 as SGHVS and CDR2 as FNYEAQ. The CDR3 runs 15 residues. Here the CDR3 DNA reads TGTGCCAGCAGCGGATATAGGGGGGGCTCCTACGAGCAGTACTTC. Its protein product is CASSGYRGGSYEQYF.

The chain has TRBV19 and TRBJ1-5; 12 positions match TRBD1. The germline V gene has CDR1 LNHDA and CDR2 SQIVND (reference sequence). Germline trimming cut 5 bases from V and 5 bases from J; bases unmatched to any gene: 1. This CDR3 has 14 residues. CDR3 sequence: CASSGDRGHQPQHF. CDR3 nucleotide sequence: TGTGCCAGTAGTGGGGACAGGGGGCATCAGCCCCAGCATTTT.

The chain recombines TRBV7-9 with TRBJ2-1; TRBD2 matches 10 bases. V shed 5 bases and J 8 bases; nucleotides not matched to a gene: 12. The germline gives CDR1 SEHNR, CDR2 FQNEAQ (reference sequence). The CDR3 is 16 residues long. The CDR3 protein is CASSTKLAGSRDEQFF. Here the CDR3 DNA reads TGTGCCAGCAGCACGAAACTAGCGGGGAGTAGAGATGAGCAGTTCTTC.

The chain recombines TRBV7-9 with TRBJ2-7, with TRBD1 identical over 8 bases. V was pared by 2 bases and J by 0 bases, with 9 bases of the junction left unmatched. This CDR3 has 17 residues. Germline CDR1 is SEHNR and CDR2 is FQNEAQ (reference sequence). The CDR3 loop reads CASSLKGGQGDSYEQYF. The CDR3, as DNA: TGTGCCAGCAGCTTAAAGGGAGGACAGGGAGACTCCTACGAGCAGTACTTC.

This chain uses TRBV6-5 with TRBJ1-2; TRBD1 matches 7 bases. Per germline, CDR1 MNHEY and CDR2 SVGAGI. This CDR3 spans 14 amino acids. The ends lost 3 bases at V and 5 bases at J; junction bases unmatched: 6. CDR3 sequence: CASSYRRGWYGYTF. The DNA for the CDR3 is TGTGCCAGCAGTTATCGCAGGGGGTGGTATGGCTACACCTTC.

This chain joins TRBV4-1 and TRBJ2-5; 9 bases line up with TRBD2. The germline V gene encodes CDR1 MGHRA and CDR2 YSYEKL. The CDR3 has 18 residues. V lost 0 bases to trimming and J lost 2 bases; unmatched junction nucleotides: 10. The chain's CDR3 is CASSQDKGASGVQETQYF. The CDR3 bases are TGCGCCAGCAGCCAAGATAAGGGTGCTAGCGGGGTTCAAGAGACCCAGTACTTC.

The CDR3 DNA follows: TGTGCCAGCACTAGGGCAGGGGACGAGCAGTACTTC. This encodes CASTRAGDEQYF. This sequence joins TRBV2 and TRBJ2-7, with a tentative D call TRBD1 (6 bases). Germline loops: CDR1 SNHLY, CDR2 FYNNEI. V was shortened by 7 bases and J by 5 bases, with 12 bases between the two germline ends. The CDR3 sequence is 12 residues long.

The chain combines TRBV5-1 with TRBJ2-1; TRBD2 agrees at 13 bases. The germline V gene has CDR1 SGHRS and CDR2 YFSETQ. V dropped 1 base and J dropped 7; count of bases not matched to a gene: 14. CDR3 length: 19 residues. The CDR3 reads CASSLLLAGGLPEINEQFF. The CDR3 region has the DNA TGCGCCAGCAGCTTGTTACTAGCGGGGGGGCTACCTGAAATTAATGAGCAGTTCTTC.

The DNA for the CDR3 is TGTGCCTGGACTAGCGGGGGAGCTTTCCAAGAGACCCAGTACTTC. It encodes CAWTSGGAFQETQYF. The rearrangement joins TRBV30 to TRBJ2-5; 10 nucleotides line up with TRBD2. J gave up 1 base and V 4 bases, and 6 bases lay outside the gene matches. This CDR3 has 15 residues. Germline assignment: CDR1 GTSNPN and CDR2 SVGIG (reference sequence).

In its sample, this clone was seen a few times. This chain uses TRBV6-5 with TRBJ2-5; 7 positions agree with TRBD2. Germline-derived CDR1 and CDR2 are MNHEY and SVGAGI. Losses at the gene ends were 6 bases for V and 3 bases for J; bases not matched to a gene: 10. This CDR3 is 15 amino acids long. The CDR3 nucleotides are TGTGCCAGCAGAGGAGCGGCTAGCGGCGAAGAGACCCAGTACTTC. Protein product: CASRGAASGEETQYF.

The chain carries TRBV2 and TRBJ2-3, with 8 bases that match TRBD1. CDR1 is SNHLY and CDR2 is FYNNEI in the germline V gene. This CDR3 region has 15 residues. V was pared by 5 bases and J by 6 bases, with 10 bases of the junction left unmatched. The CDR3 reads CASSPQTGVWDTQYF. CDR3 coding DNA: TGTGCCAGCAGTCCTCAGACAGGGGTGTGGGATACGCAGTATTTT.

The chain recombines TRBV6-2 or TRBV6-3 with TRBJ1-5, with D unclear. This CDR3 contains 14 residues. Germline-derived CDR1 and CDR2 are MNHEY and SVGEGT. V was pared by 4 bases and J by 2 bases, with 9 bases between. This CDR3 is CASSFREGNQPQHF. The DNA for the CDR3 is TGTGCCAGCAGTTTCAGAGAGGGCAATCAGCCCCAGCATTTT.

The rearrangement joins TRBV9 to TRBJ2-3; 12 bases fit TRBD2. Germline CDR1 reads SGDLS; CDR2 reads YYNGEE. The CDR3 covers 17 residues. V dropped 4 bases and J dropped 2; count of bases not matched to a gene: 8. CDR3 sequence (DNA): TGTGCCAGCAGCCCCACTAGCGGGGGGACCTACACAGATACGCAGTATTTT. Encoded protein: CASSPTSGGTYTDTQYF.

Comments on this clone: Other DNA sequences in the same sample also yield this CDR3. This chain connects TRBV4-2 to TRBJ1-3; D is ambiguous. Deletions cut 0 bases from V and 8 bases from J, with 8 bases between. Germline V gene data show CDR1 as LGHNA and CDR2 as YNFKEQ. This CDR3 spans 13 amino acids. CDR3 in amino acids: CASSQDRGDTIYF. The CDR3 DNA reads as TGTGCCAGCAGCCAAGATCGGGGAGACACCATATATTTT.

J is TRBJ1-4 and V is TRBV7-9, with 7 positions matching TRBD1. The CDR3 runs 15 residues. Germline V CDR1 and CDR2: SEHNR, FQNEAQ (reference sequence). V was pared by 5 bases and J by 6 bases, with 9 bases of the junction left unmatched. CDR3 amino acids: CASSPRGRGDEKLFF. CDR3 sequence (DNA): TGTGCCAGCAGCCCTAGAGGCAGGGGGGATGAAAAACTGTTTTTT. Based on the CDR3 plus reference TRBV7-9 and TRBJ1-4, the full variable domain is DTGVSQNPRHKITKRGQNVTFRCDPISEHNRLYWYRQTLGQGPEFLTYFQNEAQLEKSRLLSDRFSAERPKGSFSTLEIQRTEQGDSAMYLCASSPRGRGDEKLFFGSGTQLSVL.

The V call is TRBV12-5, the J call TRBJ1-6, with 8 bases aligning to TRBD1. The V gene's germline CDR1 is LGHNT and CDR2 FRNRAP. The CDR3 has 17 amino acids. V trimming: 2 bases; J trimming: 8 bases; junction bases outside the gene matches: 11. The CDR3 coding sequence is TGTGCTAGTGGTTTGCGATACACAGGGGGTGTAGATTCACCCCTCCACTTT. This gives the protein CASGLRYTGGVDSPLHF.

The V gene is TRBV6-5, the J gene TRBJ1-6; weak D call: TRBD1 (6 bases). Germline V gives CDR1 MNHEY, CDR2 SVGAGI. V was cut by 2 bases and J by 10 bases, with 18 bases left in between. The CDR3 extends over 16 amino acids. As DNA, the CDR3 is TGTGCCAGCAGTTACCGCCCGGGGGGGGCAGGATCACCCCTCCACTTT. Translated: CASSYRPGGAGSPLHF.